This TCR beta chain was observed in a study of T cell responses to AZD1222 COVID-19 vaccine (dated by TCRdb to the early 2020s). Some background on the complete study: TCR sequencing covered fewer than 250 trial participants: 200 to 210 given two doses of AZD1222 and 26 given two doses of MenACWY control vaccine. Trial participants were enrolled by age into 18-55, 56-69 and 70-plus year subgroups, with 148, 28 and 57 TCR-sequenced participants respectively. Summary of the overall study and its limitations: The vaccine-associated CD4 TCRs covered the entire spike protein, and the dominant responses fell in regions 160-218 and 743-854. Conclusions about previously exposed vaccinees are limited because only six or seven AZD1222 recipients were SARS-CoV-2 seropositive at baseline. The 56-69-year group was small, and its depth increase did not reach significance, likely because of low power. After two AZD1222 doses, spike-specific TCR breadth and depth were significantly higher than at day 0 and than in MenACWY recipients. No day 14 peak-response samples were available, so repertoires were characterized only after the peak T cell response. Nearly half of unique spike-specific TCRs reportedly recognized epitopes outside regions mutated in the B.1.351 and B.1.1.7 variants. Participants were mostly white British, with more females than males. The authors suggested clonal diversity may have been underestimated.

About this clone: It lacks a known antigen. Per-nucleotide qualities are absent, and no much larger clonotype sits a single base away.

V is pared back by 2 bases and J by 6 bases, with 11 bases lying between the germline termini. The cysteine opens and the phenylalanine closes a CDR3 of 14 amino acids. The retained sequence is limited to the CDR3, 42 bases, with the frame set at the first base. As encoded in the germline V gene, CDR1 is SGDLS while CDR2 is YYNGEE. The sample's time point, from its label and the paper: baseline before first vaccination. Reading the label with the study, this specimen's treatment or condition is: meningococcal conjugate vaccine given as trial control. Samples from vaccinated people were obtained from the UK trials COV001 and COV002, which included a single-blind randomized controlled phase 2/3 trial of AZD1222 (ChAdOx1 nCoV-19) in healthy adults. For TCRbeta chain sequencing, PBMC samples were collected from trial participants at day 0 and at day 28 after the second dose. The CDR3 regions of human TCRbeta chains were subjected to immunosequencing. Concerning the study's data processing: Repertoire TCRs were matched against a reference library of SARS-CoV-2-specific TCRs generated with the MIRA antigen-specificity platform. Breadth meant the fraction of unique TCRs that were SARS-CoV-2-associated, whereas depth meant the fraction of total T cells that were SARS-CoV-2-associated. Using the MIRA data, each spike-specific TCR was mapped to the spike region that the TCR reacts to and placed in a CD4 or CD8 class. Log10-transformed breadth and depth values were compared by one-way ANOVA with Sidak's multiple comparisons tests. Held by TCRdb, this immuneACCESS table contains in-frame sequences only and omits some clones. Under half of the omission traces to an unresolved V gene where checked; the cause of the rest is unknown. V and J calls and clone size follow that table, whereas D and trimming were derived from the DNA. This sample is represented by approximately 50,000 clones; around 83% of them were singletons. Clones ranked in the top ten supply about 21% of the sample.

The receptor's source is an adult in good health. Source: peripheral blood, taken on day 0 of MenACWY control vaccination. The chain is made from TRBV9 and TRBJ2-2, with the D call perhaps TRBD1 or TRBD2, as 5 bases match in each case. The nucleotides read TGTGCCAGCAGCGTTGGGACGGACGCCGGGGAGCTGTTTTTT. The encoded protein is CASSVGTDAGELFF. Here the CDR3 is joined to the reference TRBV9 and TRBJ2-2 genes, and the full variable domain is: DSGVTQTPKHLITATGQRVTLRCSPRSGDLSVYWYQQSLDQGLQFLIQYYNGEERAKGNILERFSAQQFPDLHSELNLSSLELGDSALYFCASSVGTDAGELFFGEGSRLTVL.